The T cell receptor (beta chain) described here comes from a study of blood T cell repertoires in COVID-19. In the study overall: Samples representing acute and convalescent COVID-19 were sourced from the United States, Italy and Spain. Nucleic acid was either cDNA or gDNA, and it came from T cells, B-cell-depleted T cells, or PBMCs.

The germline V gene encodes CDR1 MDHEN and CDR2 SYDVKM. Trimming pared 6 bases from V and 4 bases from J, leaving 16 bases between. This CDR3 has 15 amino acids. In the original processing: Researchers report that nucleated cell counts were estimated from reference gene primer amplification. Produced via immunoSEQ multiplex PCR; TCRdb's table is partial and in-frame only. V and J calls plus clone size are reproduced from that table; the DNA served to infer D and trimming. The data hold about 200,000 clones, with approximately 84% observed a single time. The chain employs TRBV28 and TRBJ2-1; TRBD2 might be the D (7 bases). The source is a woman between 45 and 65 years old with active or convalescent COVID-19. Sequences were obtained from peripheral blood. CDR3: CASRRGGGLYNEQFF. CDR3 in DNA: TGTGCCAGCAGGAGAGGGGGGGGCCTATACAATGAGCAGTTCTTC.